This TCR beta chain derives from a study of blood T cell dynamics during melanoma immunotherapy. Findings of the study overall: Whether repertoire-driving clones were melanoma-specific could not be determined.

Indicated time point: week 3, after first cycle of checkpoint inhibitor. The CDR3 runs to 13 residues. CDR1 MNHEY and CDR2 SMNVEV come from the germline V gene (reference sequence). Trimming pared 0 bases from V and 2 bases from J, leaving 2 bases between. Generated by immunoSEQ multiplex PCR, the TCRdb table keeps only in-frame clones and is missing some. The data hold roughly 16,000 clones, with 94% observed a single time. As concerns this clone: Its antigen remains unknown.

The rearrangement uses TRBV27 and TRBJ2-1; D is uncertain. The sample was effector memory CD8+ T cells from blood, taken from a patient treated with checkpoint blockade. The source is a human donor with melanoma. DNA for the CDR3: TGTGCCAGCAGTTTATCTGCCTACAATGAGCAGTTCTTC. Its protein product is CASSLSAYNEQFF.